These 11 T cell receptor beta chains were all obtained from the same sample, sequenced in a study of beta chain features in type 1 diabetes. Expressed TCRB transcripts were sequenced because the entire RNA isolate underwent reverse transcription. Data came from immunoSEQ multiplex PCR; TCRdb stores just in-frame clones and leaves some out. Among about 160,000 clones listed, almost 65% were seen once. The study, taken as a whole, reports: Type 1 diabetes patients showed a moderate but significant shortening of TCRB CDR3s in all four CD4+ subsets.

Their antigens remain unidentified. Sequenced material: naive CD4+ T cells from blood. The receptors were sampled from a man under 40 with type 1 diabetes.

There are a few counts of this clone. The J gene is TRBJ2-1, the V gene TRBV30; 7 bases align to TRBD2. The CDR3 loop spans 15 amino acids. V was clipped by 4 bases and J by 5 bases; unmatched bases: 11. The germline V gene has CDR1 GTSNPN and CDR2 SVGIG (reference sequence). CDR3 region: CAWNEAGSINNEQFF. CDR3 nucleotides: TGTGCCTGGAACGAAGCGGGATCCATAAACAATGAGCAGTTCTTC.

The chain combines TRBV2 with TRBJ1-1; 8 bases align to TRBD1. Trimming at V came to 5 bases and at J to 3 bases, leaving 11 bases not matched to a gene. The germline gives CDR1 SNHLY, CDR2 FYNNEI. The CDR3 consists of 16 residues. CDR3 in DNA: TGTGCCAGCAGTCGTGACAGGGGAAGGGGACACACTGAAGCTTTCTTT. This translates into CASSRDRGRGHTEAFF.

This clone came up a few times. V is TRBV19 and J is TRBJ2-3, with 13 bases aligning to TRBD2. This CDR3 is built from 16 residues. CDR1 is LNHDA, CDR2 SQIVND, per germline (reference sequence). V trimming: 3 bases; J trimming: 7 bases; junction bases outside the gene matches: 7. Here the CDR3 DNA reads TGTGCCAGTAGTATGCCGGGACTAGCGGGGTCGTATACGCAGTATTTT. This gives the protein CASSMPGLAGSYTQYF.

The V gene is TRBV30, the J gene TRBJ2-7; TRBD1 agrees at 7 bases. CDR3 length: 14 amino acids. The V gene's germline CDR1 is GTSNPN and CDR2 SVGIG (reference sequence). V lost 4 bases and J lost 3; bases outside the gene matches: 9. In nucleotides, the CDR3 is TGTGCCTGGACTAGCCCGGGACAGCTCTACGAGCAGTACTTC. Amino acids: CAWTSPGQLYEQYF.

This clone came up a few times. Other DNA sequences in the sample encode the same CDR3. The genes are TRBV7-2 and TRBJ2-5; D is perhaps TRBD2 (6 bases). The CDR3 loop spans 12 amino acids. Trimming shortened V by 7 bases and J by 5 bases, and 11 bases separated the two germline ends. The germline V gene encodes CDR1 SGHTA and CDR2 FQGNSA. For the CDR3, the DNA is TGTGCCAGCACCCCGGCGGGGGAGACCCAGTACTTC. Translating it yields CASTPAGETQYF.

The chain links TRBV4-3 to TRBJ2-3; perhaps TRBD2 as D (7 bases). V lost 0 bases and J 3 bases, leaving 13 bases between the germline ends. The CDR3 is 16 residues long. Germline V gives CDR1 LGHNA, CDR2 YSLEER. Here the CDR3 DNA reads TGCGCCAGCAGCCAAGATCGGGGGGCCTTTACAGATACGCAGTATTTT. It yields the protein CASSQDRGAFTDTQYF.

In this sample, this clone turned up a few times. The gene calls are TRBV9 and TRBJ2-1; D is perhaps TRBD2 (5 bases). With 0 bases removed from V and 9 bases from J, the gap between germline ends came to 7 bases. The length of the CDR3 is 12 residues. Germline V CDR1 and CDR2: SGDLS, YYNGEE. The CDR3 coding sequence is TGTGCCAGCAGCGTAGACGGGGTTGAGCAGTTCTTC. It specifies CASSVDGVEQFF.

The genes are TRBV5-6 and TRBJ2-3, with 7 positions matching TRBD1. Losses at the gene ends were 1 base for V and 9 bases for J; bases not matched to a gene: 5. CDR1 SGHDT and CDR2 YYEEEE come from the germline V gene. The CDR3 covers 13 residues. The CDR3 spells CASSLNWDSTQYF. The DNA for the CDR3 is TGTGCCAGCAGCTTGAATTGGGACAGCACGCAGTATTTT.

This clone was observed a few times. The chain employs TRBV5-1 and TRBJ2-1; 8 bases are shared with TRBD1. This CDR3 region has 14 residues. Trimming removed 4 bases from V and 8 bases from J; junction bases left unmatched: 8. The germline CDR1 and CDR2 sequences are SGHRS and YFSETQ. The CDR3 region has the DNA TGCGCCAGCAGCCCCCGGACAGGGTTCCATGAGCAGTTCTTC. As protein: CASSPRTGFHEQFF.

V gene TRBV5-6 combines with J gene TRBJ2-7; possibly TRBD1 for D (5 bases). Germline CDR1 is SGHDT and CDR2 is YYEEEE. Deletions cut 2 bases from V and 2 bases from J, with 11 bases between. This CDR3 spans 14 amino acids. The CDR3 nucleotides are TGTGCCAGCAGCTTTTTCGACAGAGCCTACGAGCAGTACTTC. It translates to CASSFFDRAYEQYF.

The gene calls are TRBV4-1 and TRBJ1-4; TRBD1 might be the D (5 bases). Trimming pared 3 bases from V and 6 bases from J, leaving 20 bases between. The germline CDR1 and CDR2 sequences are MGHRA and YSYEKL. This CDR3 has 17 residues. The CDR3: CASSHGVQGGEDEKLFF. The CDR3 DNA reads TGCGCCAGCAGCCACGGCGTCCAAGGAGGGGAAGATGAAAAACTGTTTTTT.